This T cell receptor beta chain was found in a study of control samples from healthy donors and cancer patients. The method was immunoSEQ multiplex PCR; TCRdb's version includes in-frame clones alone and lacks a portion of them. Of about 50,000 clones detected, approximately 95% appear once; the ten largest clones hold under 2%. This CDR3 contains 14 residues. Trimming pared 4 bases from V and 4 bases from J, leaving 14 bases between. The V gene's germline CDR1 is SGHDT and CDR2 YYEEEE. The source material was blood. The TCR comes from a woman aged 25 to 39 in good health. The V and J genes are TRBV5-6 and TRBJ2-5; tentatively, D is TRBD1 (6 bases). The CDR3 DNA follows: TGTGCCAGCAGCCCGAGTTGGGGGCCAGAGACCCAGTACTTC. Its protein is CASSPSWGPETQYF.